This T cell receptor (beta chain) was retrieved from a study of cytomegalovirus exposure and HLA in healthy donors (dated by TCRdb to the late 2010s). Broadly, across the study: According to a later analysis, one platform produced both the roughly 110 validation repertoires and the 666 repertoires of the first cohort. The study aimed to test whether cataloging public T cell receptors could reveal signatures of past pathogen exposure. In addition to the first cohort of around 670 subjects, a separate validation cohort of approximately 110 different subjects was used. To predict cytomegalovirus infection status, the study combined high-throughput TCR immunosequencing, statistical association of individual TCRs with disease status, and machine learning.

The paper as a whole reports these results and caveats: A few of the identified cytomegalovirus-associated TCR beta chains were confirmed in vitro to be specific for cytomegalovirus antigens. It was suggested by the authors that the approach could potentially be generalized to other disease states and immunological phenotypes. The validation cohort had no HLA typing available for a later analysis, so co-occurrence within that cohort was assessed over all 110 or so repertoires. A total of 150 or so TCR beta chains were listed by the study as associated with cytomegalovirus. In a later analysis, TCRs clustered in the first cohort were found to also tend to co-occur in the 120 or so validation repertoires, with approximately 93% of cluster scores above 0. The classifier was reported to diagnose cytomegalovirus status with high specificity and sensitivity in both the original and validation cohorts. While some public TCRs were present in many individuals, most TCR sequences turned up only very rarely across donors.

The germline V and J ends show losses of 8 bases and 0 bases respectively, and no gene match explains 3 bases of the junction. The cysteine opens and the phenylalanine closes a CDR3 of 14 amino acids. Only the CDR3 DNA stays, 42 bases, in frame from base 1. The germline V gene encodes CDR1 SNHLY and CDR2 FYNNEI. Separate from the roughly 660-subject first cohort, the validation cohort of over 90 subjects was the group to which the donors belonged. As for this clone: It lacks a known antigen. Base qualities are not recorded, but no much larger clone differs from it by a single base.

The library relied on the immunoSEQ multiplex PCR assay. As for the authors' bioinformatics: A statistical classification framework was developed to diagnose cytomegalovirus status using the catalog of TCR beta chain sequences. TCRdb stores this immuneACCESS table with in-frame sequences only. Part of the clones is absent; in the studies checked, under half of the shortfall reflects unresolved V genes, and no reason is known for the rest. D and trimming come from the DNA, and the V and J calls and clone size come from that table. The sample has about 82,000 clones on record, more than 85% of them singletons. The ten largest clones add up to about 0.68% of the sample.

This sequence was found in a man younger than 35 in good health and CMV-seronegative. The sample consisted of PBMCs. In this chain, TRBV2 is recombined with TRBJ1-4; the junction holds 7 bases that match TRBD1. The DNA is as follows: TGTGCCAGCGGGACAGTTGCAACTAATGAAAAACTGTTTTTT. Translation gives CASGTVATNEKLFF.